This is a list of T cell receptor beta chains from one sample in a study of human T cells and chemical hapten exposure. TCRdb redid the calling of the RACE reads with MiXCR, one entry per CDR3 protein. The sample lists a few hundred thousand distinct CDR3 sequences; 5% to 6.5% were seen once. Here the sequenced sample was whole blood, taken in connection with sensitization to the hapten diphenylcyclopropenone (DPC). The receptors were sampled from a woman aged 18-35 years with alopecia areata. Some clones in this sample may be carry-over from other donors' samples. Both conserved end residues are part of each CDR3. Each record gives: CDR3 DNA, CDR3 protein, clone size, J gene, D gene, V gene. D genes are given only for firm matches. Clone size appears in some rows only: once, few, many, or a class for an expanded clone.

CDR3nt: TGCAGTGCTAGAGCCCCAATGGGGGCAGGGAGTCTTGGACAGCCCCAGCATTTT; CDR3aa: CSARAPMGAGSLGQPQHF; abundance: many; j_gene: TRBJ1-5; d_gene: -; v_gene: TRBV20-1
CDR3nt: TGTGCCAGCAGTGAATATAATGGGGGGAATTTGTATGGCTACACCTTC; CDR3aa: CASSEYNGGNLYGYTF; abundance: -; j_gene: TRBJ1-2; d_gene: -; v_gene: TRBV25-1
CDR3nt: TGTGCCAGCAGCCCCGCTGGCGTTGGAGACAATGAGCAGTTCTTC; CDR3aa: CASSPAGVGDNEQFF; abundance: -; j_gene: TRBJ2-1; d_gene: -; v_gene: TRBV7-9
CDR3nt: TGTGCCAGCAGCCAAGGACAGGGTCTTGATACGCAGTATTTT; CDR3aa: CASSQGQGLDTQYF; abundance: few; j_gene: TRBJ2-3; d_gene: TRBD1; v_gene: TRBV3-1
CDR3nt: TGTGCCAGCAGTTTTCTACGGTCTAGCAATCAGCCCCAGCATTTT; CDR3aa: CASSFLRSSNQPQHF; abundance: few; j_gene: TRBJ1-5; d_gene: -; v_gene: TRBV6-2/TRBV6-3
CDR3nt: TGCAGCGTTGAGAACGACAATGAGCAGTTCTTC; CDR3aa: CSVENDNEQFF; abundance: few; j_gene: TRBJ2-1; d_gene: -; v_gene: TRBV29-1
CDR3nt: TGTGCCAGCAACCAGGACCTGAGCACAGATACGCAGTATTTT; CDR3aa: CASNQDLSTDTQYF; abundance: few; j_gene: TRBJ2-3; d_gene: -; v_gene: TRBV6-5
CDR3nt: TGTGCCAGCAGTTACCCTCTACAGGGTGAGGGCACTGAAGCTTTCTTT; CDR3aa: CASSYPLQGEGTEAFF; abundance: many; j_gene: TRBJ1-1; d_gene: -; v_gene: TRBV6-2/TRBV6-3
CDR3nt: TGCGCCAGCAGCCAAAACAAGGGCCGAAATTCAGTTTTCGGGCCCCTCCACTTT; CDR3aa: CASSQNKGRNSVFGPLHF; abundance: many; j_gene: TRBJ1-6; d_gene: -; v_gene: TRBV4-1
CDR3nt: TGTGCCAGCAGTTACTCCTCGACGGTCTACGAGCAGTACTTC; CDR3aa: CASSYSSTVYEQYF; abundance: few; j_gene: TRBJ2-7; d_gene: -; v_gene: TRBV6-6